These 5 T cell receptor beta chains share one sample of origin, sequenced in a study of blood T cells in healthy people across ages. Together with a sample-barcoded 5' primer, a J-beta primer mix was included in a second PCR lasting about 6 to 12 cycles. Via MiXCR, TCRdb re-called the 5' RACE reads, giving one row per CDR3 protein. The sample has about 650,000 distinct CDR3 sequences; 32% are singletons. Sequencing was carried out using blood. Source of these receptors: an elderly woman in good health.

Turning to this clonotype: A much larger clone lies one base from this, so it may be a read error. The CDR3 DNA sequence: TGTGCCAGCAGTTTAGCAGGGGGCATCTACGAGCAGTTCTTC. This encodes CASSLAGGIYEQFF. The gene calls are TRBV12-3 or TRBV12-4 and TRBJ2-1; TRBD1 matches at 7 bases. Unmatched junction bases numbered 6, after V lost 0 bases and J lost 10 bases. CDR3 length equals 14 residues.

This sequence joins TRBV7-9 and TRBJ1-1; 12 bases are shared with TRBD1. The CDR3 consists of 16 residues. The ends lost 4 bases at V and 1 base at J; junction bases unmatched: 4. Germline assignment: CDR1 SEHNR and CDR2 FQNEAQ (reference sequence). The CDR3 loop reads CASSSGTGGANTEAFF. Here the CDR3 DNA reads TGTGCCAGCAGCTCTGGGACAGGGGGCGCGAACACTGAAGCTTTCTTT.

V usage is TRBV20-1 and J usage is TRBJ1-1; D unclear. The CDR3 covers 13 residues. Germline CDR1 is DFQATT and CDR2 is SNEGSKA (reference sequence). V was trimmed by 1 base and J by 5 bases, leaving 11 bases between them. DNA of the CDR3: TGCAGTGCTAGAGGGCAGGTAAAGACTGAAGCTTTCTTT. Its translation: CSARGQVKTEAFF.

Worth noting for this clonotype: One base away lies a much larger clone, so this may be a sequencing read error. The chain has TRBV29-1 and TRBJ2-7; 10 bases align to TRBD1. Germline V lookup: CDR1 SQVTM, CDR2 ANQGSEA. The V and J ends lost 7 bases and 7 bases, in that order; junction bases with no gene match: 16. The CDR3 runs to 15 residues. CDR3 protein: CSAPRRTGGGNEQYF. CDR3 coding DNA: TGCAGCGCCCCCAGGAGGACAGGGGGGGGCAATGAGCAGTACTTC.

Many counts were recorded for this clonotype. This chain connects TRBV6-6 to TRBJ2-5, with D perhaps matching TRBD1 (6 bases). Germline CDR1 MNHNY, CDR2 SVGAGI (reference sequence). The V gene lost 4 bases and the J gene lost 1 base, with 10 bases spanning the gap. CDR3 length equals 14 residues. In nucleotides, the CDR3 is TGTGCCAGCAGTTCGACAGGAGTCCAAGAGACCCAGTACTTC. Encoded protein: CASSSTGVQETQYF.